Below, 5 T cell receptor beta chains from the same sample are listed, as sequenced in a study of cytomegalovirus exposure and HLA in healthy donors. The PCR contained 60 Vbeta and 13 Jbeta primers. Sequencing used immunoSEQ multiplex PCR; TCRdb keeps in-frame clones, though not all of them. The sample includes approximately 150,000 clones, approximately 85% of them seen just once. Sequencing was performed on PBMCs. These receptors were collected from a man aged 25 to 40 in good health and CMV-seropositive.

CDR3 protein: CASSLRTGGGGTQYF. For the CDR3, the DNA is TGTGCCAGCAGCCTTCGGACAGGGGGCGGCGGGACCCAGTACTTC. The chain uses TRBV5-6 and TRBJ2-5; 11 bases are a match to TRBD1. Germline values: CDR1 SGHDT, CDR2 YYEEEE. The CDR3 totals 15 residues. J lost 7 bases, V lost 4 bases, and 9 bases had no gene match.

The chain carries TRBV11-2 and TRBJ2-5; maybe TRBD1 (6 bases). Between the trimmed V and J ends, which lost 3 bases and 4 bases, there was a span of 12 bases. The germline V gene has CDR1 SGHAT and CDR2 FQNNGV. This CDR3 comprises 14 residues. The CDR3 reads CASSFTGMGETQYF. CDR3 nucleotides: TGTGCCAGCAGCTTTACAGGGATGGGAGAGACCCAGTACTTC.

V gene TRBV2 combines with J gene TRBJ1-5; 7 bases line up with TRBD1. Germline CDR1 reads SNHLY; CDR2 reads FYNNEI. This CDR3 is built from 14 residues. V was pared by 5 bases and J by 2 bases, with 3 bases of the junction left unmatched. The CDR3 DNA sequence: TGTGCCAGCAGTCGGGACAGCCGCAATCAGCCCCAGCATTTT. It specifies CASSRDSRNQPQHF. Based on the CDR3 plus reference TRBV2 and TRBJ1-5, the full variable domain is EPEVTQTPSHQVTQMGQEVILRCVPISNHLYFYWYRQILGQKVEFLVSFYNNEISEKSEIFDDQFSVERPDGSNFTLKIRSTKLEDSAMYFCASSRDSRNQPQHFGDGTRLSIL.

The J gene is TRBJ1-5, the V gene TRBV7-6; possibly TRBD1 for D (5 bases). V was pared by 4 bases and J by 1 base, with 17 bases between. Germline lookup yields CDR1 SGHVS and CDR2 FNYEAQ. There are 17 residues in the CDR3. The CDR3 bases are TGTGCCAGCAGCTCCGCAGGGTTCGTAGGGAGCAATCAGCCCCAGCATTTT. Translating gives CASSSAGFVGSNQPQHF.

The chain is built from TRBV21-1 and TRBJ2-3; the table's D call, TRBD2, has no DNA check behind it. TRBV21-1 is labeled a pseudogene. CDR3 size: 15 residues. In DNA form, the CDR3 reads TGTGCCAGCAGCAATAAGCGGGAGACTGGAGATACGCAGTATTTT. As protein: CASSNKRETGDTQYF.